These T cell receptor beta chains were read from a single sample in a study of blood T cell repertoires in COVID-19. The repertoire was sequenced with immunoSEQ multiplex PCR; TCRdb's copy has only in-frame clones and lacks some. The repertoire includes fewer than 20,000 clones, 85% to 90% of them detected once, and around 2.9% sits in the top ten. Sequencing was done on a sample of peripheral blood. The receptor source for this set is a human donor in a cohort sampled during active COVID-19. The CDR3 runs from the conserved cysteine through the conserved F or W. The D gene is left open where the match is weak. Only part of the rows carry a size: once, few, many, or a class if the clone is expanded.

J gene | V gene | clone size | CDR3 length | D gene | CDR3 DNA | CDR3 protein
TRBJ2-3 | TRBV5-5 | NA | 15 | NA | TGTGCCAGCAGCGATTGGCGCGGCAAGACAGATACGCAGTATTTT | CASSDWRGKTDTQYF
TRBJ2-5 | TRBV7-6 | NA | 14 | NA | TGTGCCAGCAGCTTAGCGATGGCAGGGTGGGCCCAGTACTTC | CASSLAMAGWAQYF
TRBJ2-7 | TRBV7-3 | few | 16 | TRBD2 | TGTGCCAGCAGCTTAACGGGAGGAGCGGGAGGCTACGAGCAGTACTTC | CASSLTGGAGGYEQYF
TRBJ2-4 | TRBV2 | NA | 18 | NA | TGTGCCAGCCGAACCCGAGCTTGGGGAGCTGTTCCCAAAAACATTCAGTACTTC | CASRTRAWGAVPKNIQYF
TRBJ1-3 | TRBV11-2 | NA | 14 | NA | TGTGCCAGCAGCCCTAGGATATCTGGAAACACCATATATTTT | CASSPRISGNTIYF
TRBJ2-7 | TRBV27 | NA | 14 | NA | TGTGCCAGCAGCCCTTTCGGACAGAGCTACGAGCAGTACTTC | CASSPFGQSYEQYF
TRBJ2-3 | TRBV27 | NA | 12 | NA | TGTGCCAGCAGAACTAGCACAGATACGCAGTATTTT | CASRTSTDTQYF
TRBJ1-6 | TRBV4-1 | NA | 16 | NA | TGCGCCAGCAGCCAAGATCGTAACGGCGGTAATTCACCCCTCCACTTT | CASSQDRNGGNSPLHF
TRBJ2-7 | TRBV2 | once | 11 | NA | TGTGCCAGCAGTGGAGCCTACGAGCAGTACTTC | CASSGAYEQYF
TRBJ2-3 | TRBV5-1 | NA | 16 | NA | TGCGCCAGCAGCTTGGAGGTGGCTCCGGGTCCAGATACGCAGTATTTT | CASSLEVAPGPDTQYF
TRBJ1-4 | TRBV19 | NA | 15 | TRBD1 | TGTGCCAGTAGCCCAAGGGACAGGGGCACCGAAAAACTGTTTTTT | CASSPRDRGTEKLFF
TRBJ2-5 | TRBV9 | NA | 14 | NA | TGTGCCAGCAGCAGCAGGGTAAGGGAAGAGACCCAGTACTTC | CASSSRVREETQYF
TRBJ1-2 | TRBV6-5 | NA | 14 | NA | TGTGCCACCATCCAGGACAGTCTAAGGGATGGCTACACCTTC | CATIQDSLRDGYTF
TRBJ1-2 | TRBV4-2 | NA | 16 | TRBD1 | TGTGCCAGCAGTCGGAGCGCAGGGGGCGATATTCGTGGCTACACCTTC | CASSRSAGGDIRGYTF
TRBJ2-1 | TRBV27 | NA | 14 | NA | TGTGCCAGCAGTTTAGCATCGGGACATGATGAGCAGTTCTTC | CASSLASGHDEQFF
TRBJ2-4 | TRBV7-3 | NA | 15 | TRBD1 | TGTGCCAGCAGCCCCGGGACAGGGGGCTATAACATTCAGTACTTC | CASSPGTGGYNIQYF
TRBJ2-3 | TRBV5-5 | NA | 15 | TRBD2 | TGTGCCAGCAGCACCTTACTAGCGGGGGCAGATACGCAGTATTTT | CASSTLLAGADTQYF
TRBJ2-7 | TRBV6-2/TRBV6-3 | NA | 16 | NA | TGTGCCAGCAGTTACTCATCAGACAAAATATCCTACGAGCAGTACTTC | CASSYSSDKISYEQYF
TRBJ2-1 | TRBV15 | NA | 16 | NA | TGTGCCACCAGCAGAGCCCCGGGTTCGAACTACAATGAGCAGTTCTTC | CATSRAPGSNYNEQFF
TRBJ1-2 | TRBV7-9 | few | 16 | TRBD1 | TGTGCCAGCAGCTTAGCCGAGGCAGGGGGCGGCTATGGCTACACCTTC | CASSLAEAGGGYGYTF
TRBJ1-2 | TRBV28 | few | 13 | TRBD1 | TGTGCCAGCGGCCCCGGACAGGGGAAAGGCTACACCTTC | CASGPGQGKGYTF
TRBJ2-5 | TRBV4-1 | NA | 19 | TRBD1 | TGCGCCAGCAGCCAAAGATTTAGGGGGACAGGGCCTTTCCAAGAGACCCAGTACTTC | CASSQRFRGTGPFQETQYF
TRBJ1-1 | TRBV2 | NA | 15 | TRBD1 | TGTGCCAGCGGTTCAGGGGGCGCTGTACTCACTGAAGCTTTCTTT | CASGSGGAVLTEAFF
TRBJ2-5 | TRBV7-9 | NA | 14 | NA | TGTGCCAGCAGCTGGCCGGGGGTCCAAGAGACCCAGTACTTC | CASSWPGVQETQYF
TRBJ2-1 | TRBV30 | NA | 14 | TRBD2 | TGTGCCTGGAACTTCGGACTAGCTTACAATGAGCAGTTCTTC | CAWNFGLAYNEQFF
TRBJ2-5 | TRBV5-4 | NA | 12 | TRBD1 | TGTGCCAGCAGCTCGGACAGGGAGACCCAGTACTTC | CASSSDRETQYF
TRBJ1-6 | TRBV4-1 | NA | 15 | TRBD1 | TGCGCCAGCAGCCAAGATTGGGACAGTCATTCAGCCCTCCACTTT | CASSQDWDSHSALHF
TRBJ2-1 | TRBV2 | NA | 14 | TRBD2 | TGTGCCAGCAGTGCGCTAGCGGGAGTGGGTGAGCAGTTCTTC | CASSALAGVGEQFF
TRBJ1-4 | TRBV5-1 | NA | 15 | NA | TGCGCCAGCAGCTTGGTACGGGGTGCTAATGAAAAACTGTTTTTT | CASSLVRGANEKLFF
TRBJ1-1 | TRBV10-3 | NA | 16 | NA | TGTGCCATCAGTGAGTCAGAGGGCAGCTCGGTAGCCAAAGCTTTCTTT | CAISESEGSSVAKAFF
TRBJ1-5 | TRBV27 | NA | 14 | TRBD1 | TGTGCCAGCGCGGACAGGAGTCACAATCAGCCCCAGCATTTT | CASADRSHNQPQHF
TRBJ2-7 | TRBV16 | NA | 14 | TRBD1 | TGTGCCAGCAGCCAAGACAGGGGGCTGGGTGAGCAGTACTTC | CASSQDRGLGEQYF
TRBJ2-1 | TRBV14 | NA | 15 | TRBD2 | TGTGCCAGCAGCCAGGGACTAGCGGTCTACAATGAGCAGTTCTTC | CASSQGLAVYNEQFF
TRBJ2-1 | TRBV7-2 | NA | 14 | TRBD2 | TGTGCCAGCAGGGGACTAGCGGGTTACAATGAGCAGTTCTTC | CASRGLAGYNEQFF
TRBJ1-1 | TRBV7-8 | NA | 12 | NA | TGTGCCAGCAGTTATCTCAACACTGAAGCTTTCTTT | CASSYLNTEAFF
TRBJ1-1 | TRBV24-1 | NA | 11 | NA | TGTGCCACCAGTATGGGAGCTGAAGCTTTCTTT | CATSMGAEAFF
TRBJ1-1 | TRBV2 | NA | 13 | NA | TGTGCCAGCAGTGAGGCCAGGGCCACTGAAGCTTTCTTT | CASSEARATEAFF
TRBJ2-7 | TRBV3-1/TRBV3-2 | once | 13 | NA | TGTGCCAGCAGCCCTGCCGGCTCCTACGAGCAGTACTTC | CASSPAGSYEQYF
TRBJ2-1 | TRBV9 | NA | 12 | NA | TGTGCCAGCAGCAGCAGGGGTGGTGAGCAGTTCTTC | CASSSRGGEQFF
TRBJ1-5 | TRBV5-5 | once | 16 | TRBD1 | TGTGCCAGCAGCTTACAGGGGTGGGTCAGCAATCAGCCCCAGCATTTT | CASSLQGWVSNQPQHF
TRBJ2-3 | TRBV5-6 | few | 17 | TRBD2 | TGTGCCAGCAGCTTGGTTATGAAGCGGGGGGGCACCGATACGCAGTATTTT | CASSLVMKRGGTDTQYF
TRBJ1-2 | TRBV19 | NA | 18 | TRBD1 | TGTGCCAGTAGTATTCTTCGGACAGGGGGAACAAAATACTATGGCTACACCTTC | CASSILRTGGTKYYGYTF
TRBJ2-7 | TRBV6-2/TRBV6-3 | NA | 14 | TRBD1 | TGTGCCAGCAGCTTTAGGACAGGGGGCGACGAGCAGTACTTC | CASSFRTGGDEQYF
TRBJ1-4 | TRBV19 | NA | 13 | TRBD1 | TGTGCCAGCCGGGACAGGAAAAATGAAAAACTGTTTTTT | CASRDRKNEKLFF